Listed below are T cell receptor beta chains from one sample, sequenced in a study of CD8 T cells in cerebrospinal fluid in Alzheimer's disease. TCRdb re-called the 10x single-cell sequencing reads, yielding one record per CDR3 amino acid sequence without DNA. This sample carries about 1,200 distinct CDR3 sequences, with approximately 8% going to the ten biggest clones. The sample taken for sequencing was cerebrospinal fluid. These receptors all come from a human donor with Alzheimer's disease. The CDR3 runs from the conserved cysteine through the conserved F or W. The listing skips clone size in some rows; elsewhere it reads once, few, many or a size class.

v_call: TRBV6-6; clone_size: medium-sized; j_call: TRBJ1-3; cdr3_aa: CASSYSGTGGNTIYF
v_call: TRBV6-2/TRBV6-3; clone_size: medium-sized; j_call: TRBJ2-5; cdr3_aa: CASSRRLVQETQYF
v_call: TRBV5-5; clone_size: large; j_call: TRBJ1-2; cdr3_aa: CASSLGQGVDYGYTF
v_call: TRBV6-2/TRBV6-3; clone_size: medium-sized; j_call: TRBJ2-1; cdr3_aa: CASSYLGGGNEQFF
v_call: TRBV3-1; clone_size: NA; j_call: TRBJ1-2; cdr3_aa: CASSPPPGLDGYTF
v_call: TRBV7-2; clone_size: medium-sized; j_call: TRBJ1-5; cdr3_aa: CASSSLGGNSNQPQHF
v_call: TRBV2; clone_size: medium-sized; j_call: TRBJ2-7; cdr3_aa: CASSALGQASYEQYF
v_call: TRBV20-1; clone_size: large; j_call: TRBJ2-3; cdr3_aa: CSALGPGLAGSTDTQYF
v_call: TRBV14; clone_size: medium-sized; j_call: TRBJ1-1; cdr3_aa: CASRTGQNTEAFF
v_call: TRBV3-1; clone_size: medium-sized; j_call: TRBJ1-6; cdr3_aa: CASSRGGPIGSPLHF
v_call: TRBV2; clone_size: NA; j_call: TRBJ1-2; cdr3_aa: CASRWGWEGYGYTF
v_call: TRBV6-2/TRBV6-3; clone_size: large; j_call: TRBJ2-1; cdr3_aa: CASSYSAFLGGDNNEQFF
v_call: TRBV5-1; clone_size: medium-sized; j_call: TRBJ1-3; cdr3_aa: CASSPNDNSGNTIYF
v_call: TRBV19; clone_size: medium-sized; j_call: TRBJ2-7; cdr3_aa: CASSIRGPRGPYEQYF
v_call: TRBV7-3; clone_size: large; j_call: TRBJ2-2; cdr3_aa: CASSLTTSGSTGELFF
v_call: TRBV20-1; clone_size: large; j_call: TRBJ2-7; cdr3_aa: CSPLGTSSYEQYF
v_call: TRBV20-1; clone_size: large; j_call: TRBJ1-5; cdr3_aa: CSAKQGNQPQHF
v_call: TRBV24-1; clone_size: medium-sized; j_call: TRBJ1-2; cdr3_aa: CATSDGTGSARYGYTF
v_call: TRBV27; clone_size: medium-sized; j_call: TRBJ2-3; cdr3_aa: CASSLSSGGTDTQYF
v_call: TRBV6-5; clone_size: large; j_call: TRBJ1-1; cdr3_aa: CASRNTGVNTEAFF
v_call: TRBV23-1; clone_size: medium-sized; j_call: TRBJ2-1; cdr3_aa: CASSQHQIAASSYNEQFF
v_call: TRBV12-3/TRBV12-4; clone_size: medium-sized; j_call: TRBJ1-1; cdr3_aa: CASSLMTAEAFF
v_call: TRBV7-8; clone_size: large; j_call: TRBJ2-2; cdr3_aa: CASSPWTANTGELFF
v_call: TRBV6-6; clone_size: medium-sized; j_call: TRBJ2-7; cdr3_aa: CASSATIEDEQYF
v_call: TRBV12-3/TRBV12-4; clone_size: large; j_call: TRBJ1-6; cdr3_aa: CASSFGTVNSPLHF
v_call: TRBV6-5; clone_size: medium-sized; j_call: TRBJ1-1; cdr3_aa: CASSLGRMNTEAFF
v_call: TRBV11-3; clone_size: large; j_call: TRBJ2-1; cdr3_aa: CASSLAGDYNEQFF
v_call: TRBV12-3/TRBV12-4; clone_size: medium-sized; j_call: TRBJ1-1; cdr3_aa: CASSFSGAHNTEAFF
v_call: TRBV7-2; clone_size: medium-sized; j_call: TRBJ2-5; cdr3_aa: CASSQEGIQTQYF
v_call: TRBV4-1; clone_size: large; j_call: TRBJ2-3; cdr3_aa: CASSQPGQGGDTQYF
v_call: TRBV2; clone_size: medium-sized; j_call: TRBJ1-2; cdr3_aa: CASSSQGQDYYGYTF
v_call: TRBV2; clone_size: medium-sized; j_call: TRBJ1-1; cdr3_aa: CASIRTGIGTEAFF
v_call: TRBV9; clone_size: large; j_call: TRBJ1-2; cdr3_aa: CASSLDRGYTF
v_call: TRBV19; clone_size: medium-sized; j_call: TRBJ2-7; cdr3_aa: CASSTLLRQANEQYF
v_call: TRBV7-6; clone_size: NA; j_call: TRBJ1-2; cdr3_aa: CASSPGTGGPSGYTF
v_call: TRBV4-1; clone_size: medium-sized; j_call: TRBJ2-1; cdr3_aa: CASSQDLVGNEQFF
v_call: TRBV7-7; clone_size: medium-sized; j_call: TRBJ2-3; cdr3_aa: CASSLLGPDTQYF
v_call: TRBV20-1; clone_size: large; j_call: TRBJ2-3; cdr3_aa: CSAPPPRQGSDTQYF
v_call: TRBV6-5; clone_size: medium-sized; j_call: TRBJ2-5; cdr3_aa: CASSLVGETQYF
v_call: TRBV29-1; clone_size: large; j_call: TRBJ2-5; cdr3_aa: CSVVRGLAETQYF
v_call: TRBV7-2; clone_size: medium-sized; j_call: TRBJ1-2; cdr3_aa: CASSLLGGGGRSYGYTF
v_call: TRBV5-1; clone_size: medium-sized; j_call: TRBJ2-2; cdr3_aa: CASSLDYTGELFF
v_call: TRBV7-9; clone_size: large; j_call: TRBJ2-7; cdr3_aa: CASRGSVAGPLVF
v_call: TRBV21-1; clone_size: medium-sized; j_call: TRBJ2-7; cdr3_aa: CASSITGARRKEYF
v_call: TRBV14; clone_size: large; j_call: TRBJ2-5; cdr3_aa: CASSQDQPGWETQYF